This TCR beta chain comes out of a study of vaccination effects on CD4 cells after COVID-19. Worth noting for this clone: Antigen unknown.

General study results and limits: Clones from infection and from vaccination both contracted markedly late after vaccination.

The ViraFEST assay expanded antigen-specific CD4+ T cells with viral peptide pools before sequencing. Culturing for more than eight days preceded CD4+ T cell isolation. Negative nucleocapsid antibody tests before and after vaccination confirmed no previous SARS-CoV-2 infection. The culture medium for a few million PBMC per well included around 10 IU/ml IL-2 and about 10 ug/ml peptides. Days 3 and 7 were when half the medium was replaced with IL-2 medium. There are 16 residues in the CDR3. Germline V CDR1 and CDR2: LNHDA, SQIVND (reference sequence). V was trimmed by 4 bases and J by 4 bases, leaving 19 bases between them. Only in-frame clones appear in the TCRdb table, and some are missing; sequencing was by immunoSEQ multiplex PCR. The repertoire has 77,000 or so clones, more than 60% of them found once; the top ten carry about 10%.

The V and J genes are TRBV19 and TRBJ1-2, with D perhaps matching TRBD1 (6 bases). The sample here was CD4+ T cells from PBMCs cultured with SARS-CoV-2 spike peptides, taken before COVID-19 vaccination. The sequence came from a human donor who received a COVID-19 vaccine. CDR3 amino acids: CASSTGGVGGVYGYTF. The CDR3 DNA sequence: TGTGCCAGTAGTACGGGGGGGGTCGGGGGCGTCTATGGCTACACCTTC.